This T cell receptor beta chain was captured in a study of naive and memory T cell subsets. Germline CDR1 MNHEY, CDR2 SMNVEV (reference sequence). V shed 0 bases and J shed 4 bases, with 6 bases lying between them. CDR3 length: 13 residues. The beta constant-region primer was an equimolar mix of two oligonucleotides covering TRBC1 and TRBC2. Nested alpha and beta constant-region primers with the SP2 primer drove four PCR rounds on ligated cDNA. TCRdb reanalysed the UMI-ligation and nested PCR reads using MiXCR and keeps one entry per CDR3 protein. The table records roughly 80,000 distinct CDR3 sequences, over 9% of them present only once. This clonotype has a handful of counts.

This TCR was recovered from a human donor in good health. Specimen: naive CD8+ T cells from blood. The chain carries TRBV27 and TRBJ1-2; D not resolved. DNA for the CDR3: TGTGCCAGCAGTTTATCGATAAGCTATGGCTACACCTTC. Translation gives CASSLSISYGYTF.